The next 32 T cell receptor beta chains were all read from a single sample in a study of T cells in Graves' hyperthyroidism and ophthalmopathy. Amplification targeted TCR beta CDR3 regions from RNA transcripts. First-round RT-PCR targeting the TCR CDR3 was performed with the HTBI primer set. In TCRdb, the multiplex PCR reads were re-called with MiXCR into one record per CDR3 protein. Of 200,000 to 250,000 distinct CDR3 sequences listed, about a sixth were seen once; the top ten hold 28%. The sample taken for sequencing was blood. The receptors come from a woman aged 18-30 years with Graves' ophthalmopathy.

On this clonotype itself: One junction end disagrees with the germline gene, perhaps due to a read error. The chain uses TRBV7-7 and TRBJ2-2, with 7 bases matching TRBD1. From germline, CDR1 is SSHAT and CDR2 FNYEAQ (reference sequence). There are 17 residues in the CDR3. CDR3 in amino acids: CASSPIPGQTNTGELFF. The CDR3 DNA is TGTGCTAGCAGCCCTATACCGGGACAGACGAACACCGGGGAGCTGTTTTTT.

Ten or more counts support this clonotype. CDR3 sequence (DNA): TGTGCCAGCAGTCCCCTACTAGCGGGTCCTTACAATGAGCAGTTCTTC. Translated, it gives CASSPLLAGPYNEQFF. The rearrangement uses TRBV27 and TRBJ2-1; TRBD2 aligns across 9 bases. The CDR3 extends over 16 amino acids. V lost 5 bases and J lost 4; bases outside the gene matches: 9. Looked up from germline, CDR1 is MNHEY and CDR2 is SMNVEV (reference sequence).

This clonotype was recorded at least ten times. V gene TRBV3-1 combines with J gene TRBJ2-3, with D possibly matching TRBD1 (7 bases). The ends were cut back, 3 bases at V and 3 bases at J, with 16 bases in the middle. The CDR3 is 16 amino acids. Germline values: CDR1 LGHDT, CDR2 YNNKEL (reference sequence). CDR3 residues: CASSHLGGTETDTQYF. The DNA for the CDR3 is TGTGCCAGCAGCCACCTTGGGGGGACAGAAACAGATACGCAGTATTTT.

A few counts support this clonotype. This may stem from a read error, because a much larger clone lies one nucleotide away. This rearrangement joins TRBV6-1 to TRBJ1-1; D might be TRBD1 (5 bases). Germline-derived CDR1 and CDR2 are MNHNS and SASEGT. V was trimmed by 10 bases and J by 3 bases, leaving 15 bases between them. The CDR3 has 13 residues. Here the CDR3 reads CANKGLGDTEAFF. The CDR3 DNA reads as TGTGCCAACAAAGGACTGGGGGACACTGAAGCTTTCTTT.

This clonotype was detected many times. The CDR3 spells CSVGMDYGYTF. The CDR3 region has the DNA TGCAGCGTTGGGATGGATTATGGCTACACCTTC. The chain couples TRBV29-1 to TRBJ1-2; unclear D gene. The germline V and J ends were trimmed by 4 bases and 5 bases, with 8 bases remaining between them. In germline, CDR1 is SQVTM, CDR2 ANQGSEA. This CDR3 is 11 amino acids long.

This clonotype was counted at least ten times. The J gene is TRBJ2-7, the V gene TRBV28, with a weak D call TRBD1 (6 bases). The germline V and J ends were trimmed by 6 bases and 2 bases, with 14 bases remaining between them. This CDR3 has 14 amino acids. Germline CDR1 reads MDHEN; CDR2 reads SYDVKM. The CDR3 nucleotides read TGTGCCAGCAGCCCATTCGGGACAACCTACGAGCAGTACTTC. This gives the protein CASSPFGTTYEQYF.

This chain links TRBV30 with TRBJ2-1; D is uncertain. The germline CDR1 and CDR2 sequences are GTSNPN and SVGIG (reference sequence). V gave up 3 bases and J gave up 7 bases, with 7 bases separating them. The CDR3 sequence is 11 residues long. The CDR3, as DNA: TGTGCCTGGAGGGCCCTTAATGAGCAGTTCTTC. This codes for CAWRALNEQFF.

Many counts were recorded for this clonotype. This rearrangement joins TRBV19 to TRBJ1-2; D possibly corresponds to TRBD1 (5 bases). V lost 5 bases, J lost 2 bases, and 9 bases lay in between. Germline V lookup: CDR1 LNHDA, CDR2 SQIVND (reference sequence). This CDR3 is built from 13 residues. CDR3 in DNA: TGTGCCAGTAGTGACACAGGAAACTATGGCTACACCTTC. Residues: CASSDTGNYGYTF.

This clonotype was seen more than once but under ten times. The V call is TRBV10-2, the J call TRBJ2-7, with 7 bases lining up with TRBD2. Germline V gene data show CDR1 as WSHSY and CDR2 as SAAADI. The V and J ends lost 7 bases and 2 bases, in that order; junction bases with no gene match: 5. The CDR3 contains 13 residues. CDR3 amino acids: CASTRGRTYEQYF. Here the CDR3 DNA reads TGCGCCAGCACTCGCGGGAGAACCTACGAGCAGTACTTC.

This clonotype was observed a handful of times. CDR3: CASSIFLTRSNTGELFF. CDR3 DNA: TGTGCCAGTAGTATCTTTCTGACACGCTCGAACACCGGGGAGCTGTTTTTT. The V and J genes are TRBV19 and TRBJ2-2; no definite D call. Deletions cut 3 bases from V and 0 bases from J, with 14 bases between. CDR3 length equals 17 residues. The germline gives CDR1 LNHDA, CDR2 SQIVND (reference sequence). The full variable domain, completed using reference TRBV19 and TRBJ2-2, is DGGITQSPKYLFRKEGQNVTLSCEQNLNHDAMYWYRQDPGQGLRLIYYSQIVNDFQKGDIAEGYSVSREKKESFPLTVTSAQKNPTAFYLCASSIFLTRSNTGELFFGEGSRLTVL.

This clonotype was counted between two and nine times. The rearrangement uses TRBV10-3 and TRBJ2-1; 7 bases are a match to TRBD1. The ends lost 7 bases at V and 0 bases at J; junction bases unmatched: 9. Germline-derived CDR1 and CDR2 are ENHRY and SYGVKD. The CDR3 covers 16 residues. Written as DNA, the CDR3 is TGTGCCATCAAAGACAGGGTGGGGGCCTCCTACAATGAGCAGTTCTTC. Translated: CAIKDRVGASYNEQFF.

This clonotype appeared many times. The genes are TRBV7-2 and TRBJ1-2, with D possibly being TRBD1 (6 bases). The ends were cut back, 5 bases at V and 2 bases at J, with 12 bases in the middle. There are 14 residues in the CDR3. Germline assignment: CDR1 SGHTA and CDR2 FQGNSA. DNA for the CDR3: TGTGCCAGCAGCCAAGGGGGACAAAACTATGGCTACACCTTC. Amino acids: CASSQGGQNYGYTF. Based on the CDR3 plus reference TRBV7-2 and TRBJ1-2, the full variable domain is GAGVSQSPSNKVTEKGKDVELRCDPISGHTALYWYRQSLGQGLEFLIYFQGNSAPDKSGLPSDRFSAERTGGSVSTLTIQRTQQEDSAVYLCASSQGGQNYGYTFGSGTRLTVV.

The sample holds many counts of this clonotype. The DNA for the CDR3 is TGCAGTGCTAGAAGTGGAGGACTAGCGGGATCAGATACGCAGTATTTT. It is translated as CSARSGGLAGSDTQYF. The chain uses TRBV20-1 and TRBJ2-3; 12 bases match TRBD2. CDR3 length equals 16 residues. The trim removed 2 bases at V and 4 bases at J, leaving 7 bases unmatched. Germline-derived CDR1 and CDR2 are DFQATT and SNEGSKA (reference sequence).

This clonotype has ten or more counts. The chain joins TRBV5-1 to TRBJ2-1; 10 bases line up with TRBD2. The V gene's germline CDR1 is SGHRS and CDR2 YFSETQ. The CDR3 is made up of 15 amino acids. Trimming took 4 bases from V and 6 from J; bases not matched to a gene: 7. The chain's CDR3 is CASSPGTSVSNEQFF. The CDR3 DNA reads TGCGCCAGCAGCCCCGGGACTAGCGTTAGCAATGAGCAGTTCTTC.

This clonotype showed up many times. The genes are TRBV6-1 and TRBJ1-1, with D possibly TRBD1 on 6 matching bases. Per germline, CDR1 MNHNS and CDR2 SASEGT. Trimming pared 6 bases from V and 5 bases from J, leaving 16 bases between. This CDR3 comprises 14 residues. In nucleotides, the CDR3 is TGTGCCAGCAGCAAGATCAGGGGAGGAACTGAAGCTTTCTTT. Translation: CASSKIRGGTEAFF.

This clonotype was recorded many times. Germline is not matched at one junction end, which may reflect a read error. The chain links TRBV12-3 or TRBV12-4 to TRBJ2-2; D is unclear. The CDR3 is 10 residues long. CDR3 DNA sequence: TGTGCCACCCAATCTGTTGGGGTCCTTTTT. Translated: CATQSVGVLF.

This clonotype was counted at least ten times. The rearrangement joins TRBV24-1 to TRBJ2-3; TRBD1 might be the D (6 bases). The CDR3 sequence is 16 residues long. V lost 3 bases and J 3 bases, leaving 15 bases between the germline ends. Germline values: CDR1 KGHDR, CDR2 SFDVKD. The CDR3 region is CATSDVSRGATDTQYF. CDR3 in DNA: TGTGCCACCAGTGATGTAAGCAGGGGCGCGACAGATACGCAGTATTTT.

This clonotype was seen at least ten times. V usage is TRBV6-1 and J usage is TRBJ2-7; D is perhaps TRBD1 (5 bases). Germline-derived CDR1 and CDR2 are MNHNS and SASEGT. The CDR3 has 14 amino acids. Trimming cost V 5 bases and J 4 bases, with 15 bases left between them. The CDR3 region has the DNA TGTGCCAGCAGTCTTCAGGGCCCATCTTACGAGCAGTACTTC. As protein: CASSLQGPSYEQYF.

The chain is built from TRBV2 and TRBJ2-7, with 9 bases matching TRBD2. This CDR3 is built from 13 residues. Germline CDR1 SNHLY, CDR2 FYNNEI. The V segment lost 4 bases and the J segment 6 bases; nucleotides outside the gene matches: 4. The CDR3 loop reads CASSAPSGIEQYF. In DNA, the CDR3 is TGTGCCAGCAGTGCCCCTAGCGGGATCGAGCAGTACTTC.

As to this clonotype: Possible read error: a much larger clone is one base away. This sequence joins TRBV19 and TRBJ2-3; D might be TRBD1 or TRBD2, each matching 5 bases. CDR3 length equals 17 residues. Germline assignment: CDR1 LNHDA and CDR2 SQIVND (reference sequence). The DNA for the CDR3 is TGTGCCGGTAGTATTATTCTATGGGGGTCGACCACAGATACGCAGTATTTT. Translated: CAGSIILWGSTTDTQYF.

At least ten counts were recorded for this clonotype. The genes are TRBV3-1 and TRBJ1-4; D remains ambiguous. Germline V gene lookup returns CDR1 LGHDT and CDR2 YNNKEL (reference sequence). V lost 0 bases to trimming and J lost 0 bases, with 5 bases between them. This CDR3 contains 15 residues. Here the CDR3 DNA reads TGTGCCAGCAGCCAAGACCCAGCAACTAATGAAAAACTGTTTTTT. The encoded protein is CASSQDPATNEKLFF.

The J gene is TRBJ2-1, the V gene TRBV11-2; perhaps TRBD2 as D (6 bases). Germline CDR1 SGHAT, CDR2 FQNNGV. Trimming removed 2 bases from V and 10 bases from J, with 9 bases in between. CDR3 length: 12 amino acids. CDR3 DNA sequence: TGTGCCAGCAGCTTATGGAGGGAAGAGCAGTTCTTC. As protein: CASSLWREEQFF.

This clonotype was observed at least ten times. CDR3: CASSGRQGAVYGYTF. The CDR3 coding sequence is TGTGCCAGCAGTGGGCGACAGGGGGCTGTTTATGGCTACACCTTC. The rearrangement joins TRBV2 to TRBJ1-2; 10 nucleotides agree with TRBD1. The ends lost 4 bases at V and 5 bases at J; junction bases unmatched: 7. This CDR3 has 15 residues. Germline CDR1 reads SNHLY; CDR2 reads FYNNEI.

The rearrangement links TRBV28 to TRBJ2-3, with 15 bases identical to TRBD2. Germline V gene sequence: CDR1 MDHEN, CDR2 SYDVKM. With 5 bases clipped from V and 6 bases from J, the junction kept 15 bases outside the gene matches. The CDR3 loop spans 19 amino acids. Written as DNA, the CDR3 is TGTGCCAGCAGTCATCCTTCGGGACTAGCGGGAGGCAGGGCGGATACGCAGTATTTT. It yields the protein CASSHPSGLAGGRADTQYF.

This clonotype was picked up a small number of times. The chain links TRBV15 to TRBJ2-3; 8 bases align to TRBD1. V lost 1 base and J lost 1; bases outside the gene matches: 7. Germline lookup yields CDR1 LNHNV and CDR2 YYDKDF (reference sequence). The CDR3 runs 17 residues. The CDR3 is CATSRGRDRRRTDTQYF. The CDR3 nucleotides read TGTGCCACCAGCAGAGGGAGGGACAGGCGGCGCACAGATACGCAGTATTTT.

This clonotype was seen repeatedly, ten times or more. V gene TRBV29-1 combines with J gene TRBJ2-7; D possibly matches TRBD1 or TRBD2 (5 bases each). In germline, CDR1 is SQVTM, CDR2 ANQGSEA. Trimming removed 5 bases from V and 7 bases from J, with 21 bases in between. The CDR3 has 14 residues. The CDR3 coding sequence is TGCAGCGTTCGCACCCGGGACCCCTACTTTGAGCAGTACTTC. Amino acids: CSVRTRDPYFEQYF.

This clonotype was detected many times. The chain carries TRBV20-1 and TRBJ1-6; D gene uncertain. The CDR3 consists of 14 residues. The germline gives CDR1 DFQATT, CDR2 SNEGSKA (reference sequence). Deletions cut 3 bases from V and 7 bases from J, with 13 bases between. Here the CDR3 reads CSASYMGWNSPLHF. The CDR3 DNA sequence: TGCAGTGCTAGCTACATGGGTTGGAATTCACCCCTCCACTTT.

This clonotype has ten or more counts. V usage is TRBV5-1 and J usage is TRBJ2-3; 10 positions match TRBD2. The germline gives CDR1 SGHRS, CDR2 YFSETQ. CDR3 length: 15 residues. V lost 0 bases and J lost 5; bases outside the gene matches: 3. The CDR3 here is CASSLAGLAKDTQYF. The CDR3 DNA sequence: TGCGCCAGCAGCTTGGCGGGACTAGCGAAAGATACGCAGTATTTT. Full variable domain (remainder filled in from reference TRBV5-1 and TRBJ2-3): KAGVTQTPRYLIKTRGQQVTLSCSPISGHRSVSWYQQTPGQGLQFLFEYFSETQRNKGNFPGRFSGRQFSNSRSEMNVSTLELGDSALYLCASSLAGLAKDTQYFGPGTRLTVL.

A few counts support this clonotype. V gene TRBV4-3 combines with J gene TRBJ2-7; 14 nucleotides match TRBD2. From germline, CDR1 is LGHNA and CDR2 YSLEER. The length of the CDR3 is 18 residues. The J segment lost 3 bases and the V segment lost 0 bases, leaving 7 bases of the junction unmatched. The CDR3 protein is CASSQDFSGLAGDYEQYF. The CDR3 region has the DNA TGCGCCAGCAGCCAAGATTTTTCGGGACTAGCGGGAGACTACGAGCAGTACTTC.

This clonotype was detected ten times or more. The chain carries TRBV20-1 and TRBJ2-7; TRBD2 aligns across 8 bases. CDR1 is DFQATT, CDR2 SNEGSKA, per germline (reference sequence). This CDR3 is built from 18 residues. The ends lost 6 bases at V and 6 bases at J; junction bases unmatched: 25. The CDR3 loop reads CSAPPGLVHPAEVCEQYF. As DNA, the CDR3 is TGCAGTGCGCCTCCGGGACTAGTGCATCCTGCTGAAGTTTGCGAGCAGTACTTC.

There are a few counts of this clonotype. The gene calls are TRBV4-1 and TRBJ2-3, with D tentatively TRBD2 (6 bases). Germline V gives CDR1 MGHRA, CDR2 YSYEKL. Trimming removed 0 bases from V and 3 bases from J, with 10 bases in between. CDR3 length equals 15 residues. The CDR3 nucleotides read TGCGCCAGCAGCCAAGATGAACTAGCTACAGATACGCAGTATTTT. It specifies CASSQDELATDTQYF.

This clonotype was counted ten times or more. The chain employs TRBV7-6 and TRBJ2-3, with 13 bases lining up with TRBD2. This CDR3 is built from 17 residues. Germline trimming cut 0 bases from V and 4 bases from J; bases unmatched to any gene: 4. CDR1 is SGHVS, CDR2 FNYEAQ, per germline. CDR3 residues: CASSLAPTSGGADTQYF. In DNA, the CDR3 is TGTGCCAGCAGCTTAGCCCCTACTAGCGGGGGGGCAGATACGCAGTATTTT.